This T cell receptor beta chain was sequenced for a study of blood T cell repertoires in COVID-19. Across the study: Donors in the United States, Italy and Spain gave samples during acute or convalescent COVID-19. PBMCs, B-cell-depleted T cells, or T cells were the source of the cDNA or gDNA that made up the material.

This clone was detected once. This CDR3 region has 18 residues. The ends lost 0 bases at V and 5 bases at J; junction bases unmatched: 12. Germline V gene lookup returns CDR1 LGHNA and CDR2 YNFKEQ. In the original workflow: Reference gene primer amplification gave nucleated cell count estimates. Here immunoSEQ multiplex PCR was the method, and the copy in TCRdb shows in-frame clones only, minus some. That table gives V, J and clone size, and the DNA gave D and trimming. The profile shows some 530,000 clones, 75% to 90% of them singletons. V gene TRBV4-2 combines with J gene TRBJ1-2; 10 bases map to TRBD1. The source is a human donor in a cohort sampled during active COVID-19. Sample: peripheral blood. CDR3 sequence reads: CASSQDPGQGVIRYGYTF. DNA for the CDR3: TGTGCCAGCAGCCAAGATCCAGGACAGGGGGTGATTAGGTATGGCTACACCTTC.